Shown below are 21 T cell receptor beta chains from a single sample sequenced in a study of T cell responses to AZD1222 COVID-19 vaccine. Repertoires were generated with immunoSEQ multiplex PCR, while TCRdb's copy carries only in-frame clones and drops some. The sample consists of 83,000 or so clones, roughly 83% of them appearing once. The sequences come from peripheral blood, collected on day 0 of AZD1222 vaccination. The receptors derive from an adult in good health.

This chain uses TRBV2 with TRBJ1-6, with D uncertain. CDR1 and CDR2 (germline): SNHLY, FYNNEI. The CDR3 extends over 18 amino acids. The V end lost 7 bases, the J end lost 0 bases, and 19 bases lay between the germline ends. CDR3 in amino acids: CASKSSRETSSYNSPLHF. CDR3 DNA sequence: TGTGCCAGCAAAAGTTCCCGGGAGACCAGCTCCTATAATTCACCCCTCCACTTT.

The CDR3 here is CASSIGGGTRDEQYF. The CDR3 bases are TGTGCCAGTAGTATAGGAGGAGGGACTCGGGACGAGCAGTACTTC. The gene calls are TRBV19 and TRBJ2-7, with D possibly being TRBD2 (6 bases). Trimming cost V 1 base and J 5 bases, with 15 bases left between them. Germline V gives CDR1 LNHDA, CDR2 SQIVND (reference sequence). The CDR3 totals 15 residues.

The chain recombines TRBV1 with TRBJ2-5; TRBD2 is taken as the D call from the table, unchecked against the DNA. TRBV1 constitutes a pseudogene. CDR3 length: 14 residues. CDR3 bases: TGCACCAGCGGAGGGGATAGCAAGGCTGAGACCCAGTACTTC. It is translated as CTSGGDSKAETQYF.

The V gene is TRBV12-5, the J gene TRBJ1-5; maybe TRBD1 (5 bases). Germline V gives CDR1 LGHNT, CDR2 FRNRAP. The CDR3 runs to 14 residues. The germline V and J ends were trimmed by 6 bases and 3 bases, with 12 bases remaining between them. The CDR3 here is CASGWGLYNQPQHF. Written as DNA, the CDR3 is TGTGCTAGTGGCTGGGGACTCTACAATCAGCCCCAGCATTTT.

The chain carries TRBV29-1 and TRBJ2-7; 9 bases are shared with TRBD1. Trimming cost V 4 bases and J 3 bases; bases outside gene matches: 7. Germline V CDR1 and CDR2: SQVTM, ANQGSEA. There are 14 residues in the CDR3. The CDR3 loop is CSVGSDRGIYEQYF. The DNA of the CDR3 is TGCAGCGTTGGTTCGGACAGGGGCATCTACGAGCAGTACTTC.

This clone was picked up a small number of times. The CDR3 bases are TGTGCCAGCAGCGGCCGGACCCCCGACCCCAGTGAGCAGTTCTTC. This sequence encodes CASSGRTPDPSEQFF. J is TRBJ2-1 and V is TRBV9, with unresolved D. V was pared by 3 bases and J by 9 bases, with 19 bases between. This CDR3 comprises 15 residues. The germline V gene encodes CDR1 SGDLS and CDR2 YYNGEE.

The chain carries TRBV18 and TRBJ1-3, with a tentative D call TRBD1 (6 bases). Trimming took off 6 bases at V and 2 bases at J, with 17 bases between the two ends. Germline values: CDR1 KGHSH, CDR2 LQKENI. CDR3 length equals 16 residues. CDR3 region: CASSGLKQGTGNTIYF. DNA for the CDR3: TGTGCCAGCTCCGGATTGAAACAGGGAACTGGAAACACCATATATTTT.

The V gene is TRBV18, the J gene TRBJ2-7; TRBD1 aligns across 7 bases. V lost 6 bases, J lost 3 bases, and 11 bases stayed unmatched. Per the germline V gene, CDR1 is KGHSH and CDR2 is LQKENI. The CDR3 is made up of 15 amino acids. DNA for the CDR3: TGTGCCAGCTCGCCCCAGACAGGGTTGGGCTACGAGCAGTACTTC. Protein sequence: CASSPQTGLGYEQYF.

This sequence joins TRBV6-2 or TRBV6-3 and TRBJ2-7, with D possibly matching TRBD2 (6 bases). Germline loops: CDR1 MNHEY, CDR2 SVGEGT. V was trimmed by 7 bases and J by 3 bases, leaving 16 bases between them. This CDR3 has 14 amino acids. CDR3 sequence: CASNPRRGVYEQYF. In nucleotides, the CDR3 is TGTGCCAGCAACCCAAGGCGGGGTGTCTACGAGCAGTACTTC.

The chain combines TRBV6-6 with TRBJ2-7, with D possibly being TRBD1 (5 bases). CDR1 is MNHNY and CDR2 is SVGAGI in the germline V gene (reference sequence). The CDR3 length is 13 residues. V lost 0 bases to trimming and J lost 7 bases, with 10 bases between them. The CDR3 DNA reads TGTGCCAGCAGTTACTCTAGGGGAATGGAGCAGTACTTC. Amino acids: CASSYSRGMEQYF.

The rearrangement joins TRBV29-1 to TRBJ1-1; D ambiguous. The CDR3 runs 13 residues. Trimming took 5 bases from V and 2 from J, leaving 12 bases between them. In germline, CDR1 is SQVTM, CDR2 ANQGSEA. The CDR3 is CSVFPQENTEAFF. CDR3 nucleotides: TGCAGCGTTTTTCCTCAGGAAAACACTGAAGCTTTCTTT.

The J gene is TRBJ2-7, the V gene TRBV7-3, with D perhaps matching TRBD1 or TRBD2 (5 bases each). The ends were cut back, 5 bases at V and 5 bases at J, with 10 bases in the middle. The germline gives CDR1 SGHTA, CDR2 FQGTGA. The CDR3 spans 12 residues. The CDR3 DNA sequence: TGTGCCAGCAGCCAAAAGGGACACGAGCAGTACTTC. Protein product: CASSQKGHEQYF.

The chain uses TRBV7-2 and TRBJ1-4, with D possibly TRBD1 on 6 matching bases. Germline V gene lookup returns CDR1 SGHTA and CDR2 FQGNSA. The CDR3 is 17 residues long. Trimming pared 5 bases from V and 7 bases from J, leaving 23 bases between. As DNA, the CDR3 is TGTGCCAGCAGCATCCAAATCTTACAGGGCGGCGGTGAAAAACTGTTTTTT. Translation gives CASSIQILQGGGEKLFF.

V usage is TRBV10-3 and J usage is TRBJ1-4; D might be TRBD1 (6 bases). This CDR3 is 19 amino acids long. Trimming left V 0 bases short and J 0 bases short, with 17 bases between. Looked up from germline, CDR1 is ENHRY and CDR2 is SYGVKD. The CDR3 region has the DNA TGTGCCATCAGTGAGTCTCTCGGGGCAGGGGCTGCAACTAATGAAAAACTGTTTTTT. Amino acid sequence: CAISESLGAGAATNEKLFF.

This clone was counted a single time. The V call is TRBV5-5, the J call TRBJ1-2; D unclear. Germline V gives CDR1 SGHKS, CDR2 YYEKEE (reference sequence). This CDR3 contains 14 residues. Trimming took off 3 bases at V and 2 bases at J, with 11 bases between the two ends. The CDR3 DNA is TGTGCCAGCAGCTCTCCGGCGCCAAACTATGGCTACACCTTC. Translation: CASSSPAPNYGYTF.

The V gene is TRBV19, the J gene TRBJ1-2; 7 bases agree with TRBD1. The V gene end was trimmed by 5 bases and the J gene end by 3 bases; junction bases not matched to a gene: 9. From germline, CDR1 is LNHDA and CDR2 SQIVND (reference sequence). This CDR3 has 15 amino acids. This CDR3 is CASSSQGRIDYGYTF. The CDR3 region has the DNA TGTGCCAGTAGTTCACAGGGGAGAATAGACTATGGCTACACCTTC.

The count of this clone is one. The chain uses TRBV5-5 and TRBJ2-7; the D gene could be TRBD1 or TRBD2 (6 bases each). Per the germline V gene, CDR1 is SGHKS and CDR2 is YYEKEE (reference sequence). V lost 0 bases, J lost 5 bases, and 18 bases lay in between. This CDR3 has 16 residues. The CDR3 DNA is TGTGCCAGCAGCTTGGTTGTTCCGGGGGCCGTCCACGAGCAGTACTTC. Amino acids: CASSLVVPGAVHEQYF.

V and J are TRBV4-1 and TRBJ1-3; D is perhaps TRBD1 (5 bases). V was shortened by 2 bases and J by 2 bases, with 10 bases between the two germline ends. Germline V gene lookup returns CDR1 MGHRA and CDR2 YSYEKL. This CDR3 spans 15 amino acids. DNA of the CDR3: TGCGCCAGCAGCCAACAGGGAAGCACTGGAAACACCATATATTTT. Encoded protein: CASSQQGSTGNTIYF.

This chain uses TRBV15 with TRBJ2-3; TRBD1 matches at 7 bases. CDR3 length: 15 amino acids. The V segment lost 5 bases and the J segment 5 bases; nucleotides outside the gene matches: 10. Germline CDR1 and CDR2: LNHNV and YYDKDF (reference sequence). The CDR3 spells CATSSQGESRDTQYF. The CDR3 bases are TGTGCCACCAGCTCCCAGGGGGAGTCGAGAGATACGCAGTATTTT.

The V call is TRBV19, the J call TRBJ2-7, with TRBD1 matching 9 bases. CDR3 size: 14 residues. CDR1 is LNHDA, CDR2 SQIVND, per germline (reference sequence). V lost 5 bases, J lost 2 bases, and 4 bases stayed unmatched. CDR3: CASSRTGEAYEQYF. The CDR3 DNA reads TGTGCCAGTAGTCGGACAGGGGAGGCCTACGAGCAGTACTTC.

This chain joins TRBV23-1 and TRBJ1-1, with D maybe TRBD1 (6 bases). TRBV23-1 is an ORF, and what it does is uncertain. This CDR3 is built from 16 residues. V gave up 4 bases and J gave up 0 bases, with 15 bases separating them. In DNA, the CDR3 is TGCGCCAGCAGTCCAAAAAGCCGGACAGTGAACACTGAAGCTTTCTTT. Translating it yields CASSPKSRTVNTEAFF.